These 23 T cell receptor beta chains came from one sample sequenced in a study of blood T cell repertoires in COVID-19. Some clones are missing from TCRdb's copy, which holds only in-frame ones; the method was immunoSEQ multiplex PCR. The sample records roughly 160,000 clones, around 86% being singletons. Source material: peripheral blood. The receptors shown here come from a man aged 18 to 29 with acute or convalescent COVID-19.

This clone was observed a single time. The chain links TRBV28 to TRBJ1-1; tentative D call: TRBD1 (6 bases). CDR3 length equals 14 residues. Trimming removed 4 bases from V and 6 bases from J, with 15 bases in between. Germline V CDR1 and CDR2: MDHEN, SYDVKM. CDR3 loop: CASSSKTGDPEAFF. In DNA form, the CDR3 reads TGTGCCAGCAGTTCGAAGACAGGTGACCCTGAAGCTTTCTTT.

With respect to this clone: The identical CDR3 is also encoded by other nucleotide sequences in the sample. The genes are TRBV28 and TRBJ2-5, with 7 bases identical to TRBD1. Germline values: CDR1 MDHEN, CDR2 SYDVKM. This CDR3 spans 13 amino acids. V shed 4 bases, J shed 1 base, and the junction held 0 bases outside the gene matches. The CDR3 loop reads CASSWDSQETQYF. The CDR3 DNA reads TGTGCCAGCAGTTGGGACAGCCAAGAGACCCAGTACTTC.

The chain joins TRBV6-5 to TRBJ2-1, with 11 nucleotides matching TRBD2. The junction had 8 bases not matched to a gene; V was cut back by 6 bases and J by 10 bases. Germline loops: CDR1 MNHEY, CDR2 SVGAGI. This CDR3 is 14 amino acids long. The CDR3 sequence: CASSYSGGVREQFF. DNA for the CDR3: TGTGCCAGCAGCTATAGCGGGGGGGTGCGGGAGCAGTTCTTC.

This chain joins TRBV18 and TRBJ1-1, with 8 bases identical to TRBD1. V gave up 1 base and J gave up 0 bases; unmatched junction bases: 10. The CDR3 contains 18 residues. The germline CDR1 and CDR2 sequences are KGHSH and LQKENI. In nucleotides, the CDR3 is TGTGCCAGCTCACCACGCAGACAGGGGCAAGGAATGAACACTGAAGCTTTCTTT. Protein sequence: CASSPRRQGQGMNTEAFF. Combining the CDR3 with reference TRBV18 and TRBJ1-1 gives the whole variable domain NAGVMQNPRHLVRRRGQEARLRCSPMKGHSHVYWYRQLPEEGLKFMVYLQKENIIDESGMPKERFSAEFPKEGPSILRIQQVVRGDSAAYFCASSPRRQGQGMNTEAFFGQGTRLTVV.

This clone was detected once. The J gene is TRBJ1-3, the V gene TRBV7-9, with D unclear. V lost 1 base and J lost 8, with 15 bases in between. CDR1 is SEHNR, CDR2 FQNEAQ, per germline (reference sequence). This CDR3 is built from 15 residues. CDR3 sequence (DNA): TGTGCCAGCAGCTTAGGGCAGTCTCTAGGTGACACCATATATTTT. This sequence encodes CASSLGQSLGDTIYF. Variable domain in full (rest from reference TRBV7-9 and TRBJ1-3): DTGVSQNPRHKITKRGQNVTFRCDPISEHNRLYWYRQTLGQGPEFLTYFQNEAQLEKSRLLSDRFSAERPKGSFSTLEIQRTEQGDSAMYLCASSLGQSLGDTIYFGEGSWLTVV.

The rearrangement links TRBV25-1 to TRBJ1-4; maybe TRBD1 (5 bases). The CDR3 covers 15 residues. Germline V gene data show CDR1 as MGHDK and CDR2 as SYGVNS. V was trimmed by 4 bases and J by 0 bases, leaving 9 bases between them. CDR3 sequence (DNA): TGTGCCAGCAGTGGATCAGGGTCAACTAATGAAAAACTGTTTTTT. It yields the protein CASSGSGSTNEKLFF.

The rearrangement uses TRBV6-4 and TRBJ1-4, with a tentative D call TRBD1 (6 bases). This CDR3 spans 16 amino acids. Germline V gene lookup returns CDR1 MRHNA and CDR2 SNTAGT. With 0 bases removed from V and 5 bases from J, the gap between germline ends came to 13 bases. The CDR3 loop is CASSDSSGANNEKLFF. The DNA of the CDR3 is TGTGCCAGCAGTGACTCTTCAGGGGCGAACAATGAAAAACTGTTTTTT.

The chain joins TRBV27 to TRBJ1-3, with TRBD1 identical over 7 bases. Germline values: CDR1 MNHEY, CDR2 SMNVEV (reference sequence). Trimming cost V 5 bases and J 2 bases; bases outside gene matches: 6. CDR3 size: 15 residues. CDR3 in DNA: TGTGCCAGCAGTAGTTACAGGGGACCTGGAAACACCATATATTTT. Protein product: CASSSYRGPGNTIYF.

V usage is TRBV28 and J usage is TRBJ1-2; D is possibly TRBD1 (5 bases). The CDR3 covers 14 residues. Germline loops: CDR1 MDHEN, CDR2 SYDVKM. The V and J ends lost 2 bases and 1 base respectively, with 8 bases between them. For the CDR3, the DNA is TGTGCCAGCAGTTTAGGGGCAGTTAACTATGGCTACACCTTC. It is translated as CASSLGAVNYGYTF.

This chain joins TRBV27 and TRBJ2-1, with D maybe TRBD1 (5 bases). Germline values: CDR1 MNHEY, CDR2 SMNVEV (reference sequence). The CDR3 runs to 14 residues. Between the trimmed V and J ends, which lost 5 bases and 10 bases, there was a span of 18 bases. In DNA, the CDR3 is TGTGCCAGCAGTGCCTCAGGGTCCCTGGGAGAGCAGTTCTTC. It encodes CASSASGSLGEQFF.

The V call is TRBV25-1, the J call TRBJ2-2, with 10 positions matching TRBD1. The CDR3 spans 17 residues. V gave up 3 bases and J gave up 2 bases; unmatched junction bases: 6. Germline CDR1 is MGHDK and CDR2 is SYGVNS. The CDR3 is CASSDYRDRGNTGELFF. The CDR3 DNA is TGTGCCAGCAGTGATTACCGGGACAGGGGAAACACCGGGGAGCTGTTTTTT.

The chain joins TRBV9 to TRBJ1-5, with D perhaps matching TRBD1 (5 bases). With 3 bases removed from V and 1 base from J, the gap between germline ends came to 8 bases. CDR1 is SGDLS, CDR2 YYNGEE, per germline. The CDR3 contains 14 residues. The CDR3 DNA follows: TGTGCCAGCAGCGAAGACAGAAGCAATCAGCCCCAGCATTTT. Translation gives CASSEDRSNQPQHF.

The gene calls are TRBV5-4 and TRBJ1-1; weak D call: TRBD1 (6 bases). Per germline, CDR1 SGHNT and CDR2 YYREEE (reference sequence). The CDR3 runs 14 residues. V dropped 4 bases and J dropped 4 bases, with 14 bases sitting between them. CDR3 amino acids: CASSTDAGATEAFF. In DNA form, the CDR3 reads TGTGCCAGCAGCACTGACGCGGGGGCCACTGAAGCTTTCTTT.

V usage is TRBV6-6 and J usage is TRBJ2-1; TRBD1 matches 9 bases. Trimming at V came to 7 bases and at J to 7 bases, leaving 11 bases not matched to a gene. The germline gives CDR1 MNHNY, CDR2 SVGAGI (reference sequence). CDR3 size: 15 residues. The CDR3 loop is CASTAWGQGVNEQFF. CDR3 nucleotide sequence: TGTGCCAGCACCGCGTGGGGACAGGGAGTGAATGAGCAGTTCTTC.

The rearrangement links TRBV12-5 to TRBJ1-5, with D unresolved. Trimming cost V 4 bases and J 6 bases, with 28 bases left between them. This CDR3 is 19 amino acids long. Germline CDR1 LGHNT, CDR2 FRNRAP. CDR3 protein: CASGSGGRTSPTNSQPQHF. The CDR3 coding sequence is TGTGCTAGTGGTTCTGGTGGCAGAACTTCACCTACGAACAGTCAGCCCCAGCATTTT.

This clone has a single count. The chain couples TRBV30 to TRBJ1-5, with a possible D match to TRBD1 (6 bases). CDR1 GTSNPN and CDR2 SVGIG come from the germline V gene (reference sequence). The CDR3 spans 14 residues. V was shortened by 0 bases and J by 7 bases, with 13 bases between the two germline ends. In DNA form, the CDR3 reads TGTGCCTGGAGTGTACCAGGGGTTAGCCAGCCCCAGCATTTT. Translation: CAWSVPGVSQPQHF.

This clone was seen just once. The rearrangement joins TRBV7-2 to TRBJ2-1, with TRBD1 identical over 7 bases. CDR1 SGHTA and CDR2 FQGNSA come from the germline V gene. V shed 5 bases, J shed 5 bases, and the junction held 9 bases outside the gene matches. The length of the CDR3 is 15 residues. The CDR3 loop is CASSPRLGTDNEQFF. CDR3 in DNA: TGTGCCAGCAGCCCTAGGCTCGGGACAGACAATGAGCAGTTCTTC.

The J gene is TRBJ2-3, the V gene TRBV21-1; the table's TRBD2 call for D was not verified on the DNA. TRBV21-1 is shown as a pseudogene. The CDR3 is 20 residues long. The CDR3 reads CASSKAIGAGVFTSTDTQYF. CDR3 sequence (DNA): TGTGCCAGCAGCAAAGCGATAGGCGCGGGGGTGTTCACTAGCACAGATACGCAGTATTTT.

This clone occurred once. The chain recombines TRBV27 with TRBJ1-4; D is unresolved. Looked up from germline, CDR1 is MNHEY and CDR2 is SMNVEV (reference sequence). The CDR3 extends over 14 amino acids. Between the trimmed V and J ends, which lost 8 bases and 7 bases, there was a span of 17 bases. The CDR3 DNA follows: TGTGCCAGCTCATGGGGTAGGGAGAGTGAAAAACTGTTTTTT. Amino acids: CASSWGRESEKLFF.

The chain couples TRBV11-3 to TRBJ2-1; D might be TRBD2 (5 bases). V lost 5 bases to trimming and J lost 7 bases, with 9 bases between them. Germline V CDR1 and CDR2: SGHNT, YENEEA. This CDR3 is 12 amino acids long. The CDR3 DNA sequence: TGTGCCAGCAGCGCCCGGAGGAATGAGCAGTTCTTC. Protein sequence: CASSARRNEQFF. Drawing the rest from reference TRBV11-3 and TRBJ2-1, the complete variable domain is EAGVVQSPRYKIIEKKQPVAFWCNPISGHNTLYWYLQNLGQGPELLIRYENEEAVDDSQLPKDRFSAERLKGVDSTLKIQPAELGDSAVYLCASSARRNEQFFGPGTRLTVL.

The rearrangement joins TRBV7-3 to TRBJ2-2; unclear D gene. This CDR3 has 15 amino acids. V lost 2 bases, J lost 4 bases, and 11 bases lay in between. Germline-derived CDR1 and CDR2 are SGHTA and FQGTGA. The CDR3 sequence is CASSLLHGGTGELFF. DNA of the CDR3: TGTGCCAGCAGCTTACTTCATGGCGGCACCGGGGAGCTGTTTTTT.

This CDR3 reads CASSPMGTGNTEAFF. CDR3 nucleotide sequence: TGTGCCAGCAGCCCCATGGGGACAGGGAATACTGAAGCTTTCTTT. The chain uses TRBV9 and TRBJ1-1, with 9 positions matching TRBD1. This CDR3 contains 15 residues. V trimming: 4 bases; J trimming: 5 bases; junction bases outside the gene matches: 9. Germline CDR1 is SGDLS and CDR2 is YYNGEE.

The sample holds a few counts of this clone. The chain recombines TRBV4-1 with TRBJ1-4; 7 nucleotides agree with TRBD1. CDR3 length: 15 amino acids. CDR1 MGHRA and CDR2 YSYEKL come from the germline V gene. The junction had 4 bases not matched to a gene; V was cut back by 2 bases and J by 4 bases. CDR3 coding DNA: TGCGCCAGCAGCCAACCGGGACAGAATAATGAAAAACTGTTTTTT. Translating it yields CASSQPGQNNEKLFF.